This note documents a single T cell receptor beta chain sequence. The record originates from a study of blood T cell repertoires in COVID-19. Original data processing: The authors estimated nucleated cell counts from reference gene primer amplification. Produced via immunoSEQ multiplex PCR; TCRdb's table is partial and in-frame only. V and J calls and clone size are as listed in that table; D and trimming were resolved from the DNA. The profile shows approximately 240,000 clones, 84% of them singletons. Germline V gives CDR1 SNHLY, CDR2 FYNNEI. The germline V and J ends were trimmed by 6 bases and 1 base, with 4 bases remaining between them. The CDR3 totals 12 residues.

The sequencing input was peripheral blood. The receptor comes from a woman over 75 with active or convalescent COVID-19. The chain is built from TRBV2 and TRBJ2-4; D is ambiguous. The CDR3 DNA follows: TGTGCCAGCAGCTTGGCCAAAAACATTCAGTACTTC. Protein: CASSLAKNIQYF. Combining the CDR3 with reference TRBV2 and TRBJ2-4 gives the whole variable domain EPEVTQTPSHQVTQMGQEVILRCVPISNHLYFYWYRQILGQKVEFLVSFYNNEISEKSEIFDDQFSVERPDGSNFTLKIRSTKLEDSAMYFCASSLAKNIQYFGAGTRLSVL.